The present T cell receptor beta chain was sequenced within a study of cytomegalovirus exposure and HLA in healthy donors (dated by TCRdb to 2017 to 2019). General notes on the study: An earlier analysis of roughly 570 of the donors reported about 300 Gb of sequence data and 95 million to 140 million unique TCR beta sequences obtained from around 180 million T cells. An early release covering 550 to 700 HLA-typed donors comprised approximately 290 gigabases of sequencing data and about 90 million unique TCR sequences. Of the approximately 370 genotyped donors, roughly 76% were placed in the genetic ancestry cluster associated with self-reported Caucasian donors. The aim of the study was to test whether cataloging public T cell receptors could identify signatures of past pathogen exposure. Using immunosequencing, the study profiled T cell repertoires from fewer than 700 subjects and related those repertoires to cytomegalovirus serostatus. In addition to the first cohort of 500 to 850 subjects, a separate validation cohort of approximately 120 different subjects was used. To predict cytomegalovirus infection status, the study combined high-throughput TCR immunosequencing, statistical association of individual TCRs with disease status, and machine learning. In a later analysis, previously published TCR beta repertoires from some 640 donors were re-analyzed and high-resolution HLA genotyping was added so that TCR occurrence patterns could be studied. In the later analysis, no new phenotypic data were used to find candidate immune exposures; instead, reliance was placed on TCR beta sequences and their occurrence across donors. An earlier analysis of around 540 of the donors applied high-throughput TCR beta sequencing to assess whether each TCR beta V gene segment acted as functional or pseudogenic. Alongside the repertoire data, information on donor age, sex, ethnicity and CMV serostatus was compiled. In a later genetic analysis, genome-wide SNP genotypes for about 55% of the roughly 700 donors were used, and that subset was treated as a discovery cohort. All discovery cohort repertoires had been generated using a single sequencing platform. HLA typing included class I and class II loci at four-digit resolution. Typing coverage differed by locus: A, B, C, DRB1 and DQB1 were typed in roughly 620-640 donors, DQA1 in around 500, DPA1 in 600 to 610, and DPB1 in 450 to 480. About 5 DR-DQ haplotypes were handled as single units for association and clustering, since linkage in the cohort was strong. Across about 380 genotyped donors of the cohort, an average of roughly 230,000 unique TCR beta nucleotide sequences per donor were sequenced, and roughly a sixth of those sequences were non-productive.

On this clone: No cognate antigen has been identified for it. Qualities for individual bases were not recorded, and no much larger clone is one base off.

V and J are trimmed by 4 bases and 1 base, and the gene matches miss 7 bases of the junction. CDR3 length: 15 amino acids, cysteine to phenylalanine. Of the read, only the CDR3 DNA is kept; its 45 bases are in frame from base 1. CDR1 and CDR2, per the germline V gene, are LGHNA and YSLEER. In total, fewer than 750 healthy bone marrow donors made up the cohort. At the time of sampling, all cohort members were nominally healthy, though unrecorded immune exposures were likely present. The donor was CMV seropositive and belonged to the group of 250 to 300 seropositive cohort members. A peripheral blood sample was collected from each donor, and TCR beta sequencing was performed on peripheral blood mononuclear cells. Genomic DNA extraction from the blood cell samples was performed with the Qiagen DNeasy Blood Extraction Kit. The method behind the library was the immunoSEQ multiplex PCR assay. The multiplex PCR relied on a mix of 60 forward primers for TCR Vbeta segments and 13 reverse primers for TCR Jbeta segments. The CDR3 region of rearranged TCR beta genes was amplified from genomic DNA with a multiplex PCR assay. The amplified TCR beta libraries were sequenced on the Illumina HiSeq System as 87-base-pair reads. The authors' pipeline ran thus. Across the roughly 640 repertoires, a later analysis counted 80 million or so unique TCR beta chains, some 11 million of which were shared by at least two donors. Raw reads were error-corrected and collapsed into unique sequences with a nearest-neighbor algorithm that merged closely related sequences to remove PCR and sequencing errors. Alignment of CDR3 sequences to IMGT reference sequences was used to assign V, D and J gene segments. For a sequence to be retained, a match of at least six nucleotides was required to both a V gene segment and a J gene segment. Rearrangements were classified as productive when the CDR3 lacked stop codons and remained in frame with V and J, and all other rearrangements were classified as non-productive. CDR3 was defined by IMGT convention, running from the second conserved V-encoded cysteine to the conserved J-encoded phenylalanine. The earlier analysis of about 560 of the donors excluded any sequence lacking an unambiguous match to a single V gene segment. An earlier analysis of a few hundred of the donors classified V segments as functional when productive rearrangements were above 56.7% and as segregating when the standard deviation between donors was above 5%. A statistical classification framework was built for diagnosing cytomegalovirus status from the catalog of TCR beta chain sequences. A later analysis assigned V and J genes by comparing TCR nucleotide sequences with IMGT/GENE-DB human TR gene sequences. The TCRdist pipeline was used in a later analysis to assign CDR3 sequences and most-parsimonious VDJ recombination scenarios. In a later analysis, each TCR beta chain was defined by its CDR3 amino acid sequence together with its V-gene family, and reads lacking a unique V-gene family were excluded. To address suspected cross-contamination and a sequencing artifact, a later analysis removed a few hundred highly shared, low-generation-probability nucleotide sequences. A later analysis calculated a clonal expansion index for each public chain from normalized within-repertoire ranks of inferred template counts. A later analysis computed generation probabilities with a VDJ recombination model fitted to out-of-frame rearrangements, and checked the results against IGoR. Hypergeometric tests were used in a later analysis to score TCR-TCR, TCR-HLA and TCR-CMV co-occurrence, with a repertoire-size bias correction applied to the TCR pairs. False discovery rates were estimated in a later analysis by permuting HLA or CMV assignments 20 times. In a later analysis, co-occurring TCRs were grouped using DBSCAN, and TCRdist sequence similarity was added for clustering within HLA-allele-positive subsets. For co-occurrence clustering, repertoires with fewer than 30,000 or more than 120,000 public chains were excluded, along with roughly five repertoires with anomalous nucleotide sharing. TCRdb's version of the immuneACCESS table is confined to in-frame rearrangements and falls short of the full clone set. An unresolved V gene accounts for under half of the shortfall where checked; the remainder is of unknown origin. That table furnishes V, J and clone size, whereas the DNA furnished D and trimming. For this sample the table gives around 170,000 clones, of which over 80% were detected only once. The ten top clones hold less than 7% of the sample.

The paper as a whole reports these results and caveats: Cytomegalovirus status was reported to be diagnosed by the classifier with high specificity and sensitivity in both the original and validation cohorts. A further reported finding was that TCR beta sequences accurately predicted the HLA-A and HLA-B alleles for most subjects in the first cohort. For the cohort, immune exposure information was limited to CMV serostatus. Because the 87-base-pair reads could not distinguish some IMGT-functional V segments, including TRBV6-2 and TRBV6-3, those segments were excluded. Across donors, most TCR sequences were observed very rarely, whereas some public TCRs were present in many individuals. This cohort had only TCR beta chains sequenced, and the lack of alpha or paired-chain data limited which features could be detected. A later analysis associated 15,000 to 20,000 TCR beta sequences with specific HLA alleles at a false discovery rate of 0.05. Strong co-occurrence of HLA alleles, especially DR and DQ, made assigning TCR associations to individual alleles difficult. Some 16 rarely observed V segments, including chromosome 9 orphons, were excluded from the earlier analysis of several hundred of the donors because counts were too low. Sequencing depth was assumed to be roughly uniform across donors in the presence/absence analyses, though that assumption may not hold. According to a later analysis, parvovirus B19, influenza, CMV and Epstein-Barr virus appeared linked to several top co-occurrence clusters. Correlated functional status among segregating V segments might be attributable to linkage disequilibrium, but an unknown experimental factor could not be ruled out. In a later analysis, HLA-associated TCR beta chains were found to be more clonally expanded and to have lower generation probabilities than equally common non-associated chains. Three of the identified cytomegalovirus-associated TCR beta chains were confirmed in vitro to be specific for cytomegalovirus antigens. The authors suggested that the approach could potentially be generalized to other disease states and immunological phenotypes. The study listed 164 TCR beta chains as associated with cytomegalovirus. According to a later analysis, TCR association rates differed among HLA loci, with DRB1 alleles showing the most associated TCRs and HLA-C alleles showing the fewest. A cluster of highly shared sequence variants was judged likely to represent a technical artifact of the sequencing pipeline. According to a later genetic analysis, donors in an Asian-associated ancestry cluster had fewer N-insertions in productive TCRs than the roughly 670-donor mean. In an earlier analysis of more than 500 of the donors, most TCR beta V segments appeared in productive rearrangements about 87% or about 30% of the time, broadly matching IMGT annotations. In a later genetic analysis, a missense DCLRE1C variant was associated with V-gene and J-gene trimming of TCR beta chains, and the association was replicated in an independent cohort. HLA typing was unavailable for some donors at each locus, so association tests used only the typed subset. According to a later analysis, most CMV-associated TCR beta chains appeared to be HLA-restricted, and the HLA associations seemed to be driven largely by CMV exposure.

The chain employs TRBV4-3 and TRBJ2-7, and 7 junction bases match TRBD1. The specimen was PBMCs. The sequence derives from a middle-aged man in good health and CMV-seropositive. CDR3 sequence: CASSRYRGESYEQYF. The DNA reads as follows: TGCGCCAGCAGCCGGTACAGGGGAGAGTCCTACGAGCAGTACTTC.